This TCR beta chain derives from a study of T-cell memory formation after mild COVID-19. Study-wide context: Among the donors, TCR clusters were largely specific to each donor.

A 5'RACE reaction primed in the constant segment made cDNA libraries of TCR alpha and TCR beta, and these carried sample barcodes and UMIs. TCRdb independently ran MiXCR on the 5' RACE reads; one entry per CDR3 protein. The table shows 350,000 to 400,000 distinct CDR3 sequences, with more than 20% occurring only once. Overall study findings and caveats: Later expanders leaned CD4+, whereas day 15 to 85 contracting clones were balanced CD4/CD8.

Trimming removed 4 bases from V and 0 bases from J, with 7 bases in between. CDR3 length: 14 amino acids. Germline CDR1 and CDR2: LGHDT and YNNKEL (reference sequence). This clonotype was observed a few times. No antigen is known for it. The sequencing sample was made of PBMCs or a T cell subset sorted from them (not recorded which). The J gene is TRBJ2-1, the V gene TRBV3-1; D unclear. This TCR derives from an adult woman who had mild COVID-19 (a few samples of this study predate the infection). Cell type and time point are not known. DNA of the CDR3: TGTGCCAGCAGCCCCTATAGCTCCTACAATGAGCAGTTCTTC. Translation: CASSPYSSYNEQFF.